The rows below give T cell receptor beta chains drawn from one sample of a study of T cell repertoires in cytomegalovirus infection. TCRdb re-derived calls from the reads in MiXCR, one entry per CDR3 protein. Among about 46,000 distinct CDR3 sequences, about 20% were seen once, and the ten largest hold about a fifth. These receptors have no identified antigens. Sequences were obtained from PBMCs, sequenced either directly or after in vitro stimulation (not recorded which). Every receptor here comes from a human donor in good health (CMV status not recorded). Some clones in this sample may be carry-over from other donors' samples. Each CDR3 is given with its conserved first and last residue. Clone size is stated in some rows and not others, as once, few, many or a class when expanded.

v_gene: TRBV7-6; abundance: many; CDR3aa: CASSQTGTVSYTF
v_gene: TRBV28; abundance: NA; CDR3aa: CASSLRQVDTQYF
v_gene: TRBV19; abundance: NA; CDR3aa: CASKGPNEQFF
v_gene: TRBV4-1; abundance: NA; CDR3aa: CASSQVGVGGETQYF
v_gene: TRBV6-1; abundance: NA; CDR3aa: CASSEHQGASGYTF
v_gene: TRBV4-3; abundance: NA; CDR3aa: CASSPGQGNTDTQYF
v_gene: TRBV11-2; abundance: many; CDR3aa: CASSLLGYSYEQYF
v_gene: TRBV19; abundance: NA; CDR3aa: CASRTHGELFF
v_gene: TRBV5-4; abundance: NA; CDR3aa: CASSAGENTDTQYF
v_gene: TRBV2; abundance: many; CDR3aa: CASSDGTGSHSPLHF
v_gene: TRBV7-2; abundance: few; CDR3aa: CASSYGRGTDTQYF
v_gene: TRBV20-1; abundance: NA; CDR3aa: CSASGANTDTQYF
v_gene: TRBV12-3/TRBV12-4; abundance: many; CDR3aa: CASSPFGTRRTDTQYF
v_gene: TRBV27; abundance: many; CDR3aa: CASSLGRLAGGNEQFF
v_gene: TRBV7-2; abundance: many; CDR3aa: CASSLNAGGGTDTQYF
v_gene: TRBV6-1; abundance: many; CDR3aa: CASSEYTQETQYF
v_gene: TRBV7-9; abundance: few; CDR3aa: CASSNTRGYTF
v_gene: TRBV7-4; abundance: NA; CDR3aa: CASSGSQGDTEAFF
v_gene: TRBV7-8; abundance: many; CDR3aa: CASSFSGGSSYEQYF
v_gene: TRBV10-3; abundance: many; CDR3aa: CAISESRLIAGVSQYF
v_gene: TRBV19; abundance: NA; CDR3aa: CASSITQRQPQHF
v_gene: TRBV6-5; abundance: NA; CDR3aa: CASSYGALYGYTF